A selection of T cell receptor beta chains follows, all from one sample in a study of monozygotic twins with inflammatory bowel disease. TCRdb reprocessed the 5' RACE reads; each CDR3 protein has one entry and no DNA is given. This table holds about 440,000 distinct CDR3 sequences. Sequencing was performed on blood. The receptor source for this set is a human donor with ulcerative colitis or Crohn's disease, or a healthy co-twin of an affected twin (not recorded which). CDR3s include the opening cysteine and the closing phenylalanine or tryptophan. Fields, in order: J gene, V gene, CDR3 protein.

j_call: TRBJ2-5
v_call: TRBV11-2
cdr3_aa: CASSLQAGGRETQYF

j_call: TRBJ1-2
v_call: TRBV27
cdr3_aa: CASSLTNGKSYTF

j_call: TRBJ2-7
v_call: TRBV5-1
cdr3_aa: CASSLGDLSYEQYF

j_call: TRBJ1-6
v_call: TRBV12-3/TRBV12-4
cdr3_aa: CASSLALGTHSPLHF

j_call: TRBJ2-2
v_call: TRBV3-1
cdr3_aa: CASSRSSGATGELFF

j_call: TRBJ2-5
v_call: TRBV28
cdr3_aa: CASSPPGGREGTQYF

j_call: TRBJ2-7
v_call: TRBV7-2
cdr3_aa: CASSLADEQYF

j_call: TRBJ1-2
v_call: TRBV6-5
cdr3_aa: CASSYKGFYGYTF

j_call: TRBJ1-2
v_call: TRBV11-2
cdr3_aa: CASSPGGLVNGYTF

j_call: TRBJ2-2
v_call: TRBV5-4
cdr3_aa: CASSLDGQSTGELFF

j_call: TRBJ2-3
v_call: TRBV4-3
cdr3_aa: CASSQGRLHGQYF

j_call: TRBJ2-7
v_call: TRBV4-3
cdr3_aa: CASSQDGKGTGAYEQYF

j_call: TRBJ2-3
v_call: TRBV5-1
cdr3_aa: CASSPGYTTDTQYF

j_call: TRBJ2-1
v_call: TRBV6-4
cdr3_aa: CASSARGTGLRNEQFF